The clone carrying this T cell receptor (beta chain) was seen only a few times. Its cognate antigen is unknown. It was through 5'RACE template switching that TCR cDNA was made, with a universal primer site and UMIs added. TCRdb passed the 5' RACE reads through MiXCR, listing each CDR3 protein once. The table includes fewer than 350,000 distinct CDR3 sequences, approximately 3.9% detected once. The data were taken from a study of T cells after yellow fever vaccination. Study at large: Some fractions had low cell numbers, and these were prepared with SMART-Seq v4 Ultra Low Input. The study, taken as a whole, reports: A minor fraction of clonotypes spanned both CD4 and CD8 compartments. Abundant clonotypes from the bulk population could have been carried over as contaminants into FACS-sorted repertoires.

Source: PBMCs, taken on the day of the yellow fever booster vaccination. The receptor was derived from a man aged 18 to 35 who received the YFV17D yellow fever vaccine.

DNA of the CDR3: TGTGCCAGCACCCCTTTCGAGGTTACGCACACTGAAGCTTTCTTT. It yields the protein CASTPFEVTHTEAFF. V is TRBV7-2 and J is TRBJ1-1; D is ambiguous. The CDR3 covers 15 residues. V was clipped by 7 bases and J by 3 bases, with 18 bases between them. The V gene's germline CDR1 is SGHTA and CDR2 FQGNSA. The variable domain in full, with the rest retrieved from reference TRBV7-2 and TRBJ1-1, is GAGVSQSPSNKVTEKGKDVELRCDPISGHTALYWYRQSLGQGLEFLIYFQGNSAPDKSGLPSDRFSAERTGGSVSTLTIQRTQQEDSAVYLCASTPFEVTHTEAFFGQGTRLTVV.